This TCR beta chain was captured by sequencing in a study of radiation and T cells in renal cell carcinoma. General study findings and limits: In blood, top tumor clones expanded by 2 weeks, shrinking by 4.

Turning to this clone: Its antigen is as yet unknown.

Looked up from germline, CDR1 is MGHDK and CDR2 is SYGVNS. The CDR3 sequence is 13 residues long. Between the trimmed V and J ends, which lost 6 bases and 4 bases, there was a span of 12 bases. The repertoire was sequenced with immunoSEQ multiplex PCR; TCRdb's copy has only in-frame clones and lacks some. The sample lists over 55,000 clones, 70% to 80% occurring once. Time point reported: blood 2 weeks post-SBRT. Specified treatment: 15 Gy SBRT to primary tumor, nephrectomy 4 weeks later. This renal cell carcinoma was of the clear cell type. This receptor was identified in a man between 60 and 70 years old with renal cell carcinoma. The specimen comprised blood, sampled from a patient whose treatment included radiotherapy and nephrectomy. The chain is built from TRBV25-1 and TRBJ1-1; no clear D. The CDR3 nucleotides are TGTGCCAGCAGAGACCGGGGAACCACTGAAGCTTTCTTT. It specifies CASRDRGTTEAFF.